The present T cell receptor beta chain was sequenced within a study of blood T cells in healthy people across ages. Next came a second PCR, run for about 7 to 12 cycles, which used a sample-barcoded 5' primer along with a J-beta primer mix. The authors tagged each cDNA molecule using a template-switch adaptor with 12 random nucleotides. TCRdb used MiXCR to reprocess the 5' RACE reads, holding one entry per CDR3 protein. The table records some 1.8 million distinct CDR3 sequences, around 42% of them present only once. With respect to this clonotype: Antigen unknown.

Whole-study results and caveats: Lack of knowledge of donor CMV status possibly confounded expanded clonotype changes. Higher diversity and more naive CD4+ cells were features of long-lived donors, compared to aged donors.

Trimming removed 3 bases from V and 2 bases from J, with 14 bases in between. This CDR3 is 15 amino acids long. Per germline, CDR1 DFQATT and CDR2 SNEGSKA (reference sequence). Extracted total RNA amounted to at least 5.5 micrograms for each sample. This TCR derives from a human donor in good health. The sequencing sample was made of blood. This chain connects TRBV20-1 to TRBJ2-1; D could derive from TRBD1 or TRBD2 (5 bases each). DNA for the CDR3: TGCAGTGCTAGCACCGGGAAAGGGGCCTACAATGAGCAGTTCTTC. This encodes CSASTGKGAYNEQFF.